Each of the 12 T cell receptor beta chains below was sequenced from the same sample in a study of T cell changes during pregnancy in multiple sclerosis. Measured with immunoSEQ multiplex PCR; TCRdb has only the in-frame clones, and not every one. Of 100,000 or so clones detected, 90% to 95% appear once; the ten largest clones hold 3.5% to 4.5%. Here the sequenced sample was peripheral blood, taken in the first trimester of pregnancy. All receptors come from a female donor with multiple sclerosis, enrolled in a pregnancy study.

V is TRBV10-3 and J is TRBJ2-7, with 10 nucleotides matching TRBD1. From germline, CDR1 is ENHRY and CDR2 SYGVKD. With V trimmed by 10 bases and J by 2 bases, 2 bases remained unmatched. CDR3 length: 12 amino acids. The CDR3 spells CATGQGAYEQYF. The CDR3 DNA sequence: TGTGCCACCGGACAGGGGGCCTACGAGCAGTACTTC.

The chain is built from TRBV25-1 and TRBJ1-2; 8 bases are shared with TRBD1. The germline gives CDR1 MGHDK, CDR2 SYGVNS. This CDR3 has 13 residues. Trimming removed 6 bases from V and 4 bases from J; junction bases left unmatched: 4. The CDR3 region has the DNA TGTGCCAGCAGAGAACAGGGGGGCTATGGCTACACCTTC. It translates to CASREQGGYGYTF.

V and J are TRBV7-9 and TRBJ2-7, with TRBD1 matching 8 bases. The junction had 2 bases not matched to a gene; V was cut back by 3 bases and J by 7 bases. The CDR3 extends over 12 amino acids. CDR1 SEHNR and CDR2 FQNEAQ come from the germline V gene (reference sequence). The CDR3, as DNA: TGTGCCAGCAGCTTGGACAGGGTAGAGCAGTACTTC. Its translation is CASSLDRVEQYF.

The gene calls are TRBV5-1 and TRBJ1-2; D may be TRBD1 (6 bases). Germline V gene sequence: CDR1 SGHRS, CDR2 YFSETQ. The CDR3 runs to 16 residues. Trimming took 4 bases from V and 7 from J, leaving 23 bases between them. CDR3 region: CASSEDPGTPTGGYTF. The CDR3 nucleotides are TGCGCCAGCAGCGAGGATCCGGGGACACCGACGGGTGGCTACACCTTC.

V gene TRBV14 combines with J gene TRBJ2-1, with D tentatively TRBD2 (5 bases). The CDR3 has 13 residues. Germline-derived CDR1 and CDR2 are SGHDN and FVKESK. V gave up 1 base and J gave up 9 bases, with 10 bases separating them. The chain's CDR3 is CASSQATGIEQFF. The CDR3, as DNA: TGTGCCAGCAGCCAAGCGACGGGGATTGAGCAGTTCTTC.

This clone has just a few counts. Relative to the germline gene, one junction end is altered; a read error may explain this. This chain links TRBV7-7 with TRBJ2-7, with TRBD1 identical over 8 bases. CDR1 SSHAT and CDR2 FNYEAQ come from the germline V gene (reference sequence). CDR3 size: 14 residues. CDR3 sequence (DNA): TGTGCTAGCAGCCCTGGACAGGGAGCCTACGAGCAGTACTTC. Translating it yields CASSPGQGAYEQYF.

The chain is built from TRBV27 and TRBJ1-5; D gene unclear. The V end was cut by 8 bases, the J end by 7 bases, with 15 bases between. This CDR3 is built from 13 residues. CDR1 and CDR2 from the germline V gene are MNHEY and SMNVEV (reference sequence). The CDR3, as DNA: TGTGCCAGCCGCTCCGGGTATGGGCAGCCCCAGCATTTT. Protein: CASRSGYGQPQHF.

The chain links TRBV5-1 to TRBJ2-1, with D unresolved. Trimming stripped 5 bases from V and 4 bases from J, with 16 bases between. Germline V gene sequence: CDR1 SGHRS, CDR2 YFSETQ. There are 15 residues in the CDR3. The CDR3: CASSEAPDQYNEQFF. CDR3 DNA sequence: TGCGCCAGCAGTGAGGCTCCCGACCAATACAATGAGCAGTTCTTC.

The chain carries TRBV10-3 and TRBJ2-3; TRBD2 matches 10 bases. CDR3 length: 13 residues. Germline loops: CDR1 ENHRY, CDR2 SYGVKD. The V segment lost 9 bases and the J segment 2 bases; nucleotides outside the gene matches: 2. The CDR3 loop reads CAITSGNTDTQYF. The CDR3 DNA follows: TGTGCCATTACTAGCGGGAACACAGATACGCAGTATTTT.

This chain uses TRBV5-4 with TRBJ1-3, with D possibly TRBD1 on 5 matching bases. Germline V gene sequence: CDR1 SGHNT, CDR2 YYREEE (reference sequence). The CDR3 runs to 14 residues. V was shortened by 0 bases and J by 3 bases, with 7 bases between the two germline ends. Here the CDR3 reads CASSLGTLGNTIYF. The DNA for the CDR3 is TGTGCCAGCAGCTTGGGGACACTTGGAAACACCATATATTTT. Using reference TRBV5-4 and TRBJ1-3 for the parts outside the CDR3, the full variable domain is ETGVTQSPTHLIKTRGQQVTLRCSSQSGHNTVSWYQQALGQGPQFIFQYYREEENGRGNFPPRFSGLQFPNYSSELNVNALELDDSALYLCASSLGTLGNTIYFGEGSWLTVV.

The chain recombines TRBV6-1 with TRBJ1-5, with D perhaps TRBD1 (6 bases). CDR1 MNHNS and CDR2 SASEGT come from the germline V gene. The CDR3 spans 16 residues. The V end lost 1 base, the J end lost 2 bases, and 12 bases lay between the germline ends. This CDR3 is CASSEGPTGGNQPQHF. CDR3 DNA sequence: TGTGCCAGCAGTGAAGGCCCGACAGGAGGCAATCAGCCCCAGCATTTT.

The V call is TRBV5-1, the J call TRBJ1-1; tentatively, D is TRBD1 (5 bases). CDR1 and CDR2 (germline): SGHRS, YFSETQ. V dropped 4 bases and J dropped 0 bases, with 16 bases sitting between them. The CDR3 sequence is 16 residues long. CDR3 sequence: CASSPDSLGLNTEAFF. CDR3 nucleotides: TGCGCCAGCAGCCCTGACAGTTTAGGTCTGAACACTGAAGCTTTCTTT.